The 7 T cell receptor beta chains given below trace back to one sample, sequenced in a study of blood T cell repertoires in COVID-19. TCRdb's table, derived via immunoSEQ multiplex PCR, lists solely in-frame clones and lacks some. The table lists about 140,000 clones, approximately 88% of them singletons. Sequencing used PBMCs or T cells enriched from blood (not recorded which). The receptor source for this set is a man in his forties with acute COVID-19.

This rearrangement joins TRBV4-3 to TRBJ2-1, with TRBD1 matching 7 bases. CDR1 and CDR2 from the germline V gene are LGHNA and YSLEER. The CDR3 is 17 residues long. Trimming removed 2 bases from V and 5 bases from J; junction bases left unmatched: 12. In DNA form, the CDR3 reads TGCGCCAGCAGCCAATTCATGGGGGCCGGGACAGACAATGAGCAGTTCTTC. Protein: CASSQFMGAGTDNEQFF.

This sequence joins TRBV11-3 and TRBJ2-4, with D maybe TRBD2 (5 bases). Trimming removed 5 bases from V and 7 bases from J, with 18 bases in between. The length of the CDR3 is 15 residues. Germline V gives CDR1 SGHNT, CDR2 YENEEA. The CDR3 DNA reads TGTGCCAGCAGCGTTGCCCCTGGAGGAGAGAACATTCAGTACTTC. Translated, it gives CASSVAPGGENIQYF.

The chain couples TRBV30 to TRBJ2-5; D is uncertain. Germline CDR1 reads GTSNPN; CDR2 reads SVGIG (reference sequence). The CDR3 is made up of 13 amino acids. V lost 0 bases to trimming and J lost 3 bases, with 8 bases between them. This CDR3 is CAWSVRSEETQYF. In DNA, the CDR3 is TGTGCCTGGAGTGTACGCAGCGAAGAGACCCAGTACTTC.

The CDR3 region has the DNA TGTGCCATAGGGACAGCCAACAATCAGCCCCAGCATTTT. Encoded protein: CAIGTANNQPQHF. The chain has TRBV10-3 and TRBJ1-5; TRBD1 matches 7 bases. This CDR3 is built from 13 residues. Trimming cost V 9 bases and J 3 bases; bases outside gene matches: 5. CDR1 is ENHRY, CDR2 SYGVKD, per germline.

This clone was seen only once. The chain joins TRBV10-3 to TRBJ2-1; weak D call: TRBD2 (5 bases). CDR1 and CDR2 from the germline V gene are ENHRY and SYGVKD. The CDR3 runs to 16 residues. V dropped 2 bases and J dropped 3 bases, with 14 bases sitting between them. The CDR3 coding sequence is TGTGCCATCAGTGAGGCTGTTGGGAGATTCTACAATGAGCAGTTCTTC. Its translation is CAISEAVGRFYNEQFF.

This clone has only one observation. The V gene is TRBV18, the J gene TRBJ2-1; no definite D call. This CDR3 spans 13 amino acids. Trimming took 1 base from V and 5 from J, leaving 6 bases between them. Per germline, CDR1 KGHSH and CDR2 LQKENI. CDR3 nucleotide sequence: TGTGCCAGCTCACCACACAGAAACAATGAGCAGTTCTTC. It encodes CASSPHRNNEQFF.

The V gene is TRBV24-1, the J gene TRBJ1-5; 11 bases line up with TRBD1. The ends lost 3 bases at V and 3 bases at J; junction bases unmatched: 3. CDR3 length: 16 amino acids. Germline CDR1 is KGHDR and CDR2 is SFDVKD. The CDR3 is CATSDRTGGFNQPQHF. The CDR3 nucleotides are TGTGCCACCAGTGATAGGACAGGGGGCTTCAATCAGCCCCAGCATTTT.